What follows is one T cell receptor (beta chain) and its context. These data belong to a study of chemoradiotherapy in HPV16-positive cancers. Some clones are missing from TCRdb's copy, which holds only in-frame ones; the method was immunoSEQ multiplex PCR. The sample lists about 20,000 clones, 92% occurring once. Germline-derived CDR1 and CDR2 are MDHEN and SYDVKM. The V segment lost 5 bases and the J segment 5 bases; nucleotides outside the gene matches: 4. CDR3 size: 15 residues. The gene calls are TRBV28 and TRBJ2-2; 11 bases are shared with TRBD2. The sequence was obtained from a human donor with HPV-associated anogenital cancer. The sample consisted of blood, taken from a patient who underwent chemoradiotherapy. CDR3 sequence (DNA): TGTGCCAGCAGTCTCGGGACTAGCGGAACCGGGGAGCTGTTTTTT. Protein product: CASSLGTSGTGELFF.